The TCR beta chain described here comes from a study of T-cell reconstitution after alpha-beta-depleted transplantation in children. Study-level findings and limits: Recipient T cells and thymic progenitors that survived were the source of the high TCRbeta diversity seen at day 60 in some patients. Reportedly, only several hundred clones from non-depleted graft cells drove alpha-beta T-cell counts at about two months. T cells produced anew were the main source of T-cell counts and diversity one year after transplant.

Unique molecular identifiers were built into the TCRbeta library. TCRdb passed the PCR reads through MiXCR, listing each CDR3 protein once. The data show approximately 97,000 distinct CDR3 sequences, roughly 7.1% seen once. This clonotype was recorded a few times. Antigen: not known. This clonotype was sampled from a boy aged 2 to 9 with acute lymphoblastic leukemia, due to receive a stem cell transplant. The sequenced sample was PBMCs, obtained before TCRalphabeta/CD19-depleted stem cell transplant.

This CDR3 reads CASSAEGRDPYGYTF. The CDR3 DNA follows: TGTGCCAGCAGCGCCGAGGGGCGGGACCCCTATGGCTACACCTTC. This rearrangement joins TRBV5-4 to TRBJ1-2, with D maybe TRBD1 (5 bases). The V end was cut by 4 bases, the J end by 4 bases, with 17 bases between. CDR1 SGHNT and CDR2 YYREEE come from the germline V gene (reference sequence). The CDR3 runs to 15 residues.